This TCR beta chain was retrieved from a study of blood T cells in healthy people across ages. Together with a sample-barcoded 5' primer, a J-beta primer mix was included in a second PCR lasting roughly 6 to 12 cycles. Via MiXCR, TCRdb re-called the 5' RACE reads, giving one row per CDR3 protein. The sample lists 700,000 to 900,000 distinct CDR3 sequences, 53% occurring once. J gave up 4 bases and V 4 bases, and 5 bases lay outside the gene matches. Germline lookup yields CDR1 KGHDR and CDR2 SFDVKD. CDR3 size: 14 residues. The sequencing input was blood. The receptor comes from an elderly man in good health. This chain connects TRBV24-1 to TRBJ1-2; the match to TRBD1 covers 7 bases. CDR3 residues: CATSDSRDSYGYTF. Written as DNA, the CDR3 is TGTGCCACCAGTGACTCCCGGGACAGCTATGGCTACACCTTC.